The clone carrying this TCR beta chain showed up just a few times. The data belong to a study of graft-versus-host responses after intestinal transplantation. Trimming removed 0 bases at V and 7 bases at J, with 14 bases between. CDR1 is SGHDT, CDR2 YYEEEE, per germline. There are 15 residues in the CDR3. Some clones are missing from TCRdb's copy, which holds only in-frame ones; the method was immunoSEQ multiplex PCR. The sample yields 12,000 to 15,000 clones, approximately 80% seen once. Graft specimens yielded both intraepithelial and lamina propria lymphocytes. This receptor was taken from a human patient who received an intestinal transplant, so some T cells may come from the graft donor. The chain employs TRBV5-6 and TRBJ2-1; D may be TRBD2 (7 bases). Sequenced here: ileum tissue, sampled just under 28 days after intestinal transplant. The CDR3 here is CASSLVQGRVNEQFF. The CDR3, as DNA: TGTGCCAGCAGCTTGGTTCAGGGGAGGGTGAATGAGCAGTTCTTC.